One sample yielded the 13 T cell receptor beta chains listed below, sequenced in a study of neoadjuvant anti-PD-1 for oral cavity cancer. Libraries were prepared by immunoSEQ multiplex PCR; TCRdb keeps only in-frame clonotypes and omits some of them. Of about 72,000 clones in the sample, about 83% are singletons; the top ten hold about 3.4%. Material: PBMCs, obtained before nivolumab (anti-PD-1) treatment. The receptors were sampled from a person aged 35 to 85 with oral cavity squamous cell carcinoma.

The chain carries TRBV7-9 and TRBJ2-7; weak D call: TRBD1 (7 bases). Trimming cost V 5 bases and J 5 bases, with 10 bases left between them. There are 12 residues in the CDR3. The germline CDR1 and CDR2 sequences are SEHNR and FQNEAQ (reference sequence). The CDR3 spells CASSQGGNEQYF. The CDR3 nucleotides read TGTGCCAGCAGCCAGGGGGGAAACGAGCAGTACTTC.

This chain links TRBV7-6 with TRBJ2-5; 7 positions match TRBD1. V lost 2 bases to trimming and J lost 3 bases; unmatched junction nucleotides: 12. CDR1 and CDR2 from the germline V gene are SGHVS and FNYEAQ. CDR3 length: 17 amino acids. DNA for the CDR3: TGTGCCAGCAGCTTAAGGGCCACAGGGGTGGGCAAAGAGACCCAGTACTTC. Residues: CASSLRATGVGKETQYF. The entire variable domain, with the rest obtained from reference TRBV7-6 and TRBJ2-5, is as follows: GAGVSQSPRYKVTKRGQDVALRCDPISGHVSLYWYRQALGQGPEFLTYFNYEAQQDKSGLPNDRFSAERPEGSISTLTIQRTEQRDSAMYRCASSLRATGVGKETQYFGPGTRLLVL.

The CDR3 loop reads CASTLAGSTDTQYF. CDR3 nucleotide sequence: TGTGCCAGCACCCTAGCGGGCAGCACAGATACGCAGTATTTT. This rearrangement joins TRBV2 to TRBJ2-3; 8 nucleotides align to TRBD2. This CDR3 is built from 14 residues. Germline values: CDR1 SNHLY, CDR2 FYNNEI. Trimming cost V 7 bases and J 0 bases; bases outside gene matches: 3.

The chain couples TRBV4-1 to TRBJ1-4, with D perhaps TRBD1 (6 bases). The CDR3 length is 16 residues. From germline, CDR1 is MGHRA and CDR2 YSYEKL. The V gene lost 2 bases and the J gene lost 2 bases, with 12 bases spanning the gap. DNA of the CDR3: TGCGCCAGCAGCCAAATGGGGGGGCGGACTAATGAAAAACTGTTTTTT. It yields the protein CASSQMGGRTNEKLFF.

The V and J genes are TRBV19 and TRBJ1-1, with 7 bases that match TRBD1. The CDR3 spans 17 residues. The J segment lost 0 bases and the V segment lost 2 bases, leaving 9 bases of the junction unmatched. Germline CDR1 LNHDA, CDR2 SQIVND (reference sequence). The CDR3 here is CASSIRQGAGLNTEAFF. Here the CDR3 DNA reads TGTGCCAGTAGTATAAGACAGGGAGCGGGATTGAACACTGAAGCTTTCTTT. Variable domain in full (rest from reference TRBV19 and TRBJ1-1): DGGITQSPKYLFRKEGQNVTLSCEQNLNHDAMYWYRQDPGQGLRLIYYSQIVNDFQKGDIAEGYSVSREKKESFPLTVTSAQKNPTAFYLCASSIRQGAGLNTEAFFGQGTRLTVV.

The chain uses TRBV18 and TRBJ1-5, with TRBD1 matching 7 bases. CDR3 size: 16 residues. Germline assignment: CDR1 KGHSH and CDR2 LQKENI. Losses at the gene ends were 3 bases for V and 9 bases for J; bases not matched to a gene: 14. CDR3 protein: CASSPGTVIRGRPQHF. CDR3 bases: TGTGCCAGCTCACCCGGGACAGTGATACGAGGGCGGCCCCAGCATTTT.

The chain carries TRBV7-3 and TRBJ1-4; 8 positions agree with TRBD1. V lost 5 bases and J lost 2; bases outside the gene matches: 4. Germline V gene sequence: CDR1 SGHTA, CDR2 FQGTGA. This CDR3 region has 15 residues. The CDR3 region is CASSKTGATNEKLFF. The CDR3 region has the DNA TGTGCCAGCAGCAAGACAGGGGCCACTAATGAAAAACTGTTTTTT.

The chain employs TRBV2 and TRBJ2-7, with D unresolved. Germline loops: CDR1 SNHLY, CDR2 FYNNEI. This CDR3 comprises 14 residues. The V gene lost 6 bases and the J gene lost 0 bases, with 12 bases spanning the gap. The CDR3 loop is CASRRDGPSYEQYF. Here the CDR3 DNA reads TGTGCCAGCAGACGTGACGGGCCCTCCTACGAGCAGTACTTC. The variable domain in full, completed from reference TRBV2 and TRBJ2-7, reads EPEVTQTPSHQVTQMGQEVILRCVPISNHLYFYWYRQILGQKVEFLVSFYNNEISEKSEIFDDQFSVERPDGSNFTLKIRSTKLEDSAMYFCASRRDGPSYEQYFGPGTRLTVT.

This clone was found a few times. This sequence joins TRBV5-1 and TRBJ1-3, with a possible D match to TRBD1 (5 bases). Per the germline V gene, CDR1 is SGHRS and CDR2 is YFSETQ. Deletions cut 5 bases from V and 0 bases from J, with 9 bases between. This CDR3 region has 14 residues. CDR3 residues: CASRGRPSGNTIYF. The CDR3 DNA follows: TGCGCCAGCAGGGGACGGCCCTCTGGAAACACCATATATTTT.

The J gene is TRBJ2-2, the V gene TRBV6-1; D possibly corresponds to TRBD1 (6 bases). Germline V gives CDR1 MNHNS, CDR2 SASEGT. With 7 bases removed from V and 7 bases from J, the gap between germline ends came to 13 bases. The CDR3 has 13 amino acids. The chain's CDR3 is CASTNRVNGELFF. The CDR3 DNA is TGTGCCAGCACCAACAGGGTCAACGGGGAGCTGTTTTTT.

On this clone: One end of the junction varies from germline; a read error may be responsible. The V and J genes are TRBV27 and TRBJ2-5; tentative D call: TRBD2 (5 bases). CDR1 and CDR2 from the germline V gene are MNHEY and SMNVEV (reference sequence). The CDR3 is 14 amino acids. CDR3 amino acids: CASSSRLRQGTQYF. Here the CDR3 DNA reads TGTGCCAGCAGTTCCCGACTACGACAAGGGACCCAGTACTTC.

This chain joins TRBV2 and TRBJ2-1; 10 bases match TRBD2. Germline values: CDR1 SNHLY, CDR2 FYNNEI. CDR3 size: 14 residues. V was clipped by 7 bases and J by 4 bases; unmatched bases: 4. CDR3 nucleotide sequence: TGTGCCAGCATGGGACTAGCGAGATACAATGAGCAGTTCTTC. Translation gives CASMGLARYNEQFF.

V and J are TRBV7-9 and TRBJ2-1; 8 bases agree with TRBD2. The germline gives CDR1 SEHNR, CDR2 FQNEAQ (reference sequence). Losses at the gene ends were 4 bases for V and 9 bases for J; bases not matched to a gene: 8. The CDR3 covers 14 residues. CDR3 in DNA: TGTGCCAGCAGCTCCTCGGGGGGGCCAGGTGAGCAGTTCTTC. This gives the protein CASSSSGGPGEQFF.